This T cell receptor beta chain was identified during a study of T cell repertoires in cytomegalovirus infection (dated by TCRdb to the late 2010s). A note on the overall study: The peptide stimulations were aimed at well-studied HLA-B-restricted epitopes as well as recently identified HLA-C-restricted CMV epitopes, whose presentation resists viral immunomodulation. Donor HLA type was relevant to the analysis, because carriage of CMV infection together with the matching HLA type was indicated by public TCR beta signatures.

Regarding this clonotype: No antigen is known for it. Within one base of it there is no much larger clone, and no base qualities were kept.

Findings and caveats that apply to the study as a whole: Cumulative frequency of public TCR beta family members discriminated carriers of CMV infection plus the relevant HLA type in this cohort and an independent approximately 360-donor cohort. In the ex vivo response, HLA-C-restricted CMV-specific TCR beta clonotypes were dominant, and in two of eight donors the single most frequent clonotype came from this HLA-C-restricted group.

What the treatment or condition label conveys for this sample: in vitro stimulation with specific CMV peptide epitopes to enrich CMV-specific T cells. The sequencer was an Illumina HiSeq 1500. Through fastp at Q25 and MiXCR, TCRdb rebuilt clones from the public reads, retaining in-frame beta chains. For every CDR3 protein sequence, its rows merge into one entry that carries the most common genes and DNA. Across this sample there are some 500,000 distinct CDR3 sequences, with approximately 40% seen only once. The ten largest make up about 48% of the sample. The germline V gene provides CDR1 MNHNS and CDR2 SASEGT. The CDR3 sequence holds 14 residues, the cysteine and phenylalanine included. Only CDR3 DNA is held: 42 bases, read in frame from base 1. Trimming costs V 3 bases and J 7 bases, and their ends lie 13 bases apart.

This receptor was taken from a human donor in good health (CMV status not recorded). Some clones in this sample may be carry-over from other donors' samples. The starting material was cultured PBMCs, obtained from culture after CMV antigen stimulation. The chain employs TRBV6-1 and TRBJ2-1; the best D guess is TRBD1, with 5 bases matching. CDR3 sequence: CASSDMWGKNEQFF. The base sequence is TGTGCCAGCAGTGACATGTGGGGCAAGAATGAGCAGTTCTTC.